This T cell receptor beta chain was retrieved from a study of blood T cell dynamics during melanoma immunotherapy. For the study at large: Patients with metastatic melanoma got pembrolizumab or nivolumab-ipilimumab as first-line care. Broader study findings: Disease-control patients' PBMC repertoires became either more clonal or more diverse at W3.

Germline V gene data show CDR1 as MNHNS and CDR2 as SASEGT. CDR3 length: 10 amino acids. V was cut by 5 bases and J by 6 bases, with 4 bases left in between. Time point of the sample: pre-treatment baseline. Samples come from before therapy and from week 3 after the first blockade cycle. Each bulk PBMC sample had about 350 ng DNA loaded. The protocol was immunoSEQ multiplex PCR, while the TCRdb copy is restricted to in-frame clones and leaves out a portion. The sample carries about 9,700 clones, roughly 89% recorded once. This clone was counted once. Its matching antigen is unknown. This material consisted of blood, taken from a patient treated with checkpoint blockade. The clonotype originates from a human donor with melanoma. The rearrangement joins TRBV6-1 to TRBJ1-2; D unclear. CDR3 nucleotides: TGTGCCAGCAGTAAAAATGGCTACACCTTC. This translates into CASSKNGYTF.